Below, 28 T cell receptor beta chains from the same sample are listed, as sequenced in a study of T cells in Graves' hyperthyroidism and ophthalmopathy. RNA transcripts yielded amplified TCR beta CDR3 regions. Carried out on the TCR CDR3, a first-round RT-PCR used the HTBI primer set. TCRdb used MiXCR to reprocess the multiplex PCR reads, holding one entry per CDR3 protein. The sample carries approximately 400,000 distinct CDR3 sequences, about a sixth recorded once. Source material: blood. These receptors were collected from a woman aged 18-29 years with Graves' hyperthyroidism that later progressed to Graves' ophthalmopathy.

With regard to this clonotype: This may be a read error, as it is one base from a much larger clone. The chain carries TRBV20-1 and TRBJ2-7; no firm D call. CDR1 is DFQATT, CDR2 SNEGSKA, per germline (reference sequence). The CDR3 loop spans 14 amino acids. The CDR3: CSARDRQSSDEQYF. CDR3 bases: TGCAGTGCTAGAGATCGCCAGAGCTCCGACGAGCAGTACTTC.

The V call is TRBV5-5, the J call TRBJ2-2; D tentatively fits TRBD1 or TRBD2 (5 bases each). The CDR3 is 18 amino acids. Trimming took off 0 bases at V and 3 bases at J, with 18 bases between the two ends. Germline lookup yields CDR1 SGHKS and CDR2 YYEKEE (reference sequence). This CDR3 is CASSLADPGRGYTGELFF. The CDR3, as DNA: TGTGCCAGCAGCTTGGCGGATCCGGGCCGGGGCTACACCGGGGAGCTGTTTTTT.

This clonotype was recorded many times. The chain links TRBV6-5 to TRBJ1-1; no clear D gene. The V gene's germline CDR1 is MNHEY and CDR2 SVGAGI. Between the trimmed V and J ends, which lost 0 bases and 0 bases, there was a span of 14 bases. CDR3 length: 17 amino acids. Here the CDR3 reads CASSYSSGGIMNTEAFF. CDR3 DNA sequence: TGTGCCAGCAGTTACTCGAGTGGTGGGATAATGAACACTGAAGCTTTCTTT.

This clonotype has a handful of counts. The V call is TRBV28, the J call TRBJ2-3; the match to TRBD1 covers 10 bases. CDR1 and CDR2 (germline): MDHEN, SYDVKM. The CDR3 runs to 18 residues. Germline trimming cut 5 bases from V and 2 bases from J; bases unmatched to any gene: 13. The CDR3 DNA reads TGTGCCAGCAGTGCAGCTAATTCCGGGACAGGGGACACAGATACGCAGTATTTT. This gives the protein CASSAANSGTGDTDTQYF.

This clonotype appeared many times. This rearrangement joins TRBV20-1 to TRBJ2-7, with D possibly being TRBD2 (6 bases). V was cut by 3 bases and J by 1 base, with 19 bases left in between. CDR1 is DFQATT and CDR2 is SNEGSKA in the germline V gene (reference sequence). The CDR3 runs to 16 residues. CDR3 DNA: TGCAGTGCTAGCATGGGACTCACGCTGCCATCCTACGAGCAGTACTTC. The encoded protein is CSASMGLTLPSYEQYF.

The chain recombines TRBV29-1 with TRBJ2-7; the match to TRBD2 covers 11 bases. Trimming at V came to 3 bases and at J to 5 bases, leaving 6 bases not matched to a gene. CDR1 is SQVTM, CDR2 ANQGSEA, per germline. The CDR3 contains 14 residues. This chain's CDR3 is CSVDVAGGPDEQYF. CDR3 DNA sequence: TGCAGCGTTGATGTAGCGGGAGGGCCGGACGAGCAGTACTTC.

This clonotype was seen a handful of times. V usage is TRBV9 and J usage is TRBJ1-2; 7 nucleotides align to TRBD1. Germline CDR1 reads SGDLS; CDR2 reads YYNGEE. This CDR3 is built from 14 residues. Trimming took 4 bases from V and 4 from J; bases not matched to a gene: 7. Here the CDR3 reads CASSPGQDIYGYTF. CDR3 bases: TGTGCCAGCAGCCCAGGACAGGACATCTATGGCTACACCTTC. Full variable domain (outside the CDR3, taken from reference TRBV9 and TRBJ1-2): DSGVTQTPKHLITATGQRVTLRCSPRSGDLSVYWYQQSLDQGLQFLIQYYNGEERAKGNILERFSAQQFPDLHSELNLSSLELGDSALYFCASSPGQDIYGYTFGSGTRLTVV.

In DNA form, the CDR3 reads TGCGCCAGCAGCCAACGACAGGGGGCCGAAGAGACCCAGTACTTC. Its protein product is CASSQRQGAEETQYF. The rearrangement uses TRBV4-1 and TRBJ2-5; 10 bases map to TRBD1. The V segment lost 2 bases and the J segment 3 bases; nucleotides outside the gene matches: 3. This CDR3 contains 15 residues. Germline V CDR1 and CDR2: MGHRA, YSYEKL.

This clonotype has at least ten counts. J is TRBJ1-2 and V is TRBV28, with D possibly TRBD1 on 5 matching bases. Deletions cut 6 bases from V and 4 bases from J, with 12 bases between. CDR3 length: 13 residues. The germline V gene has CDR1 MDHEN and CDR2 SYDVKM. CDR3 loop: CASSPGSSYGYTF. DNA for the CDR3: TGTGCCAGCAGCCCAGGGAGTAGCTATGGCTACACCTTC.

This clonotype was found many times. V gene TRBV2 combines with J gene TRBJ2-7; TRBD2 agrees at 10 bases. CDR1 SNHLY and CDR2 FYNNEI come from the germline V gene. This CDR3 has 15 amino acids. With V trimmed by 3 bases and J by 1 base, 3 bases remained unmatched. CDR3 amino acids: CASSEGTSASYEQYF. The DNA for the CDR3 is TGTGCCAGCAGTGAGGGGACTAGCGCTTCCTACGAGCAGTACTTC.

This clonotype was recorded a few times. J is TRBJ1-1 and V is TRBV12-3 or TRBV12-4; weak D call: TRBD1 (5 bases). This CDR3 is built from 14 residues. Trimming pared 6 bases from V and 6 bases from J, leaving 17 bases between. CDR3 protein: CASRLSQGASEAFF. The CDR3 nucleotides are TGTGCCAGCAGATTGTCCCAAGGGGCGTCTGAAGCTTTCTTT.

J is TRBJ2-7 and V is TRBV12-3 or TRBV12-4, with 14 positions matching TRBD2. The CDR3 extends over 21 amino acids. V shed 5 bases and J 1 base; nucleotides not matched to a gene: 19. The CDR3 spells CASSPSDRIGTSGSPSYEQYF. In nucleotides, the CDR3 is TGTGCCAGCAGTCCATCGGACAGAATCGGGACTAGCGGGAGTCCGTCCTACGAGCAGTACTTC.

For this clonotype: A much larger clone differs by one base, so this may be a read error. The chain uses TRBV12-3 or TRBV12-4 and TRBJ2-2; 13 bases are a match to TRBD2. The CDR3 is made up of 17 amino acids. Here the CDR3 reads CASSLVVTSGRVGELVF. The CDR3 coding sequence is TGTGCCAGCAGTTTAGTAGTTACTAGCGGGAGGGTCGGGGAGCTGGTTTTT.

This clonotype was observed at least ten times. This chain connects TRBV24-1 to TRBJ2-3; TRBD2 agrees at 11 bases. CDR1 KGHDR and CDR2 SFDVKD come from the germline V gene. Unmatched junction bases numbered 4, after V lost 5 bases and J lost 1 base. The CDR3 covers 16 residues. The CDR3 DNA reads TGTGCCACCAGTGCTACTAGCGGGAGAGGCACAGATACGCAGTATTTT. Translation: CATSATSGRGTDTQYF.

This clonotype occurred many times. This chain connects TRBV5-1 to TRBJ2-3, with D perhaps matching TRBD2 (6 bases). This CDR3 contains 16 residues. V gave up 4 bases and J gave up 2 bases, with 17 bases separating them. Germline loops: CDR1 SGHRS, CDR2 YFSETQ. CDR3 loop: CASSIGTSSNTDTQYF. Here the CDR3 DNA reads TGCGCCAGCAGCATAGGGACTTCCTCGAACACAGATACGCAGTATTTT.

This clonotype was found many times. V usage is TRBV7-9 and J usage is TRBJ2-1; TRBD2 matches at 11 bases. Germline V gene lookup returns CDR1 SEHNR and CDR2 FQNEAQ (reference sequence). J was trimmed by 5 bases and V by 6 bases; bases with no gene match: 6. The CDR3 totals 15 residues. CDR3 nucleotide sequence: TGTGCCAGCAGATCACTAGCGGGAGCGGACAATGAGCAGTTCTTC. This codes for CASRSLAGADNEQFF.

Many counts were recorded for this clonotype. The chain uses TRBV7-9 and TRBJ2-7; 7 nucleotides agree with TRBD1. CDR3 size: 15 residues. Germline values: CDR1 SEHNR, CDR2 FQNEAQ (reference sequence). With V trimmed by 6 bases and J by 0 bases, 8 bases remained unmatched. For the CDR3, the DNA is TGTGCCAGCAGTCCACCGGGACAGATCTCCTACGAGCAGTACTTC. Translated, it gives CASSPPGQISYEQYF.

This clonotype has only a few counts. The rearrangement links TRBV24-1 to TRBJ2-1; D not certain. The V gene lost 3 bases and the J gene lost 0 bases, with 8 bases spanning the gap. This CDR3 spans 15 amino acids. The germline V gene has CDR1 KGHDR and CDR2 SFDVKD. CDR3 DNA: TGTGCCACCAGTGATAAGAGCTACTCCTACAATGAGCAGTTCTTC. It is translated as CATSDKSYSYNEQFF.

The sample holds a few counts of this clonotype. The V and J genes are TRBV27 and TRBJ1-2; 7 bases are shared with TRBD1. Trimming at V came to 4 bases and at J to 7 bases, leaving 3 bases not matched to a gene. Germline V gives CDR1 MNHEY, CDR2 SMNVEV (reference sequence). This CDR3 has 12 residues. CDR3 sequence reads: CASSSPGGGYTF. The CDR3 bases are TGTGCCAGCAGTTCTCCAGGGGGTGGCTACACCTTC.

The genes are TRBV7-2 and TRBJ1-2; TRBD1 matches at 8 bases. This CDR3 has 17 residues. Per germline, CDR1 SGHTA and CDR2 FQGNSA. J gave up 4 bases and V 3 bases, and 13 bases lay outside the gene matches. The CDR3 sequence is CASSFRVTGARSYGYTF. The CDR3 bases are TGTGCCAGCAGCTTTCGGGTGACAGGGGCGAGGAGCTATGGCTACACCTTC.

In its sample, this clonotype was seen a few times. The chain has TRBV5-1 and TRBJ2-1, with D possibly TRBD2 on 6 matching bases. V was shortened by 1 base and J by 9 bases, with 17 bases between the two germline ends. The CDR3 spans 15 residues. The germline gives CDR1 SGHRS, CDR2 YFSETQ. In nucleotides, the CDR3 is TGCGCCAGCAGCTTGACGGGACTTAGTCAAGGTGAGCAGTTCTTC. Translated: CASSLTGLSQGEQFF.

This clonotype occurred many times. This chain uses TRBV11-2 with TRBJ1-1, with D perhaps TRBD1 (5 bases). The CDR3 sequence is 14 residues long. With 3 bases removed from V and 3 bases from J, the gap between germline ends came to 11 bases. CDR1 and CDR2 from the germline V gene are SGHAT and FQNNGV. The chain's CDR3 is CASSLDPGHTEAFF. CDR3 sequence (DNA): TGTGCCAGCAGCTTGGACCCGGGACACACTGAAGCTTTCTTT.

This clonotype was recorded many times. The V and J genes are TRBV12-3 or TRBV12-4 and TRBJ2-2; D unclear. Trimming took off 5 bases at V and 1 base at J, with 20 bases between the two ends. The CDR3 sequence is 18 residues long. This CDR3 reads CASSPPGVLKLNTGELFF. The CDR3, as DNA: TGTGCCAGCAGTCCACCCGGAGTCTTGAAGTTGAACACCGGGGAGCTGTTTTTT.

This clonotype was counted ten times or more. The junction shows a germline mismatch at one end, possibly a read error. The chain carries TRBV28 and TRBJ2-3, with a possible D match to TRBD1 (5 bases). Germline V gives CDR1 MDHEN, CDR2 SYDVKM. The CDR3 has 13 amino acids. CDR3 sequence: CASSSTATDTRYF. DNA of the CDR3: TGTGCCAGCAGTTCGACAGCCACAGATACGCGGTATTTT.

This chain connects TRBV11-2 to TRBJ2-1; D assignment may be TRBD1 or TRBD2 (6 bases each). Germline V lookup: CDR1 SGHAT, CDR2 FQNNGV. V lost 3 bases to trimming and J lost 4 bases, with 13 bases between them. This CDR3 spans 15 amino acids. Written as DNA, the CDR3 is TGTGCCAGCAGCTTTTCGGAGGGGGGTTACAATGAGCAGTTCTTC. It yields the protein CASSFSEGGYNEQFF.

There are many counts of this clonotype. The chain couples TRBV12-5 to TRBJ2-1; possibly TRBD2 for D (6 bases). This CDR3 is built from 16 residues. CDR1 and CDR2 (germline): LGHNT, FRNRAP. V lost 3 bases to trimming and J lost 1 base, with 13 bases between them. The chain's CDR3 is CASGFSRGRSYNEQFF. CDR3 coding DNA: TGTGCTAGTGGTTTTTCCCGGGGGAGGTCCTACAATGAGCAGTTCTTC.

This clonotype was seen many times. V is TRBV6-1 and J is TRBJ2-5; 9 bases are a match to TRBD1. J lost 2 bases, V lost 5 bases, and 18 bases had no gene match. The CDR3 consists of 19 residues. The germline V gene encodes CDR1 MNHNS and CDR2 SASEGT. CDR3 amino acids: CASSLGQGNLIISQETQYF. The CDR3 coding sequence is TGTGCCAGCAGTCTAGGACAGGGGAACTTAATTATCTCACAAGAGACCCAGTACTTC.

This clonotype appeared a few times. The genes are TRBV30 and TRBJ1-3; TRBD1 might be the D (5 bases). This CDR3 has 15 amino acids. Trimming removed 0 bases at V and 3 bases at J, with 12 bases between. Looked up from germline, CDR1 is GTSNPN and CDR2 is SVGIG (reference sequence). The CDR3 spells CAWSVGVRSGNTIYF. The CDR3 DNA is TGTGCCTGGAGTGTAGGGGTCCGTAGTGGAAACACCATATATTTT.